The sequence of this T cell receptor (beta chain) was determined in a study of cytomegalovirus exposure and HLA in healthy donors. Across the study: T cells numbering approximately 170 million yielded approximately 100 million unique TCR beta sequences in an earlier analysis.

The PCR used 60 Vbeta and 13 Jbeta primers. TCRdb's copy holds only in-frame clones and misses some; the assay was immunoSEQ multiplex PCR. The data contain 150,000 to 200,000 clones, around 65% of them singletons. This clone was counted once. The receptor was derived from a woman aged 40-49 years in good health and CMV-seropositive. Sequencing used PBMCs.

DNA of the CDR3: TGTGCCAGCAGTTCGGGGACAGGGCTTGAAGCTTTCTTT. It translates to CASSSGTGLEAFF. This chain joins TRBV25-1 and TRBJ1-1, with 9 bases lining up with TRBD1. The germline CDR1 and CDR2 sequences are MGHDK and SYGVNS. The CDR3 covers 13 residues. Trimming took 5 bases from V and 7 from J; bases not matched to a gene: 5.